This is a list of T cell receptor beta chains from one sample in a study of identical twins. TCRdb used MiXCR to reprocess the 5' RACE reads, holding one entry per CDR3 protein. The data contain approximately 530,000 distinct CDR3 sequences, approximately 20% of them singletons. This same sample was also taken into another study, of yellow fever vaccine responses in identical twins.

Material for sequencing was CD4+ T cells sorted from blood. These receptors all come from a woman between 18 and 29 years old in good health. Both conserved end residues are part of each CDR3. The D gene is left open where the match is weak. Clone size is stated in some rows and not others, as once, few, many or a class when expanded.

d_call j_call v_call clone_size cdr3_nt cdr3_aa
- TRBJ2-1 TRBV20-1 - TGCAGTGCTAGAGGCGAGGTTCTAGATCGTATTGAGCAGTTCTTC CSARGEVLDRIEQFF
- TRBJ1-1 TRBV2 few TGTGCCAGCCAATTCGGGCGGTCTGAAGCTTTCTTT CASQFGRSEAFF
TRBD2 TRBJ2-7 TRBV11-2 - TGTGCCAGCAGCTATACTAGCGGCCTCTACGAGCAGTACTTC CASSYTSGLYEQYF
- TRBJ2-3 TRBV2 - TGTGCCAGCAGTGAAGCGCTCGCGGGATTCACAGATACGCAGTATTTT CASSEALAGFTDTQYF
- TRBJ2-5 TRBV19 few TGTGCCAGTAGTATAGGGCTTTTCCCTTACCAAGAGACCCAGTACTTC CASSIGLFPYQETQYF
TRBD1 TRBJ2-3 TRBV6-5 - TGTGCCAGCAGTTCCCCGGGGACAGGGAGCACAGATACGCAGTATTTT CASSSPGTGSTDTQYF
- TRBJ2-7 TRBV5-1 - TGCGCCAGCAGCTTGGAAAGCCCCTCCTACGAGCAGTACTTC CASSLESPSYEQYF
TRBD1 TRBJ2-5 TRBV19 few TGTGCCAGTAGTATAGACCGATCTGCAGGGGGCTCCGAGACCCAGTACTTC CASSIDRSAGGSETQYF
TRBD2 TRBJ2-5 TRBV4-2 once TGTGCCAGCAGCCAAGTCCTAGCGGGAGTGCAAGAGACCCAGTACTTC CASSQVLAGVQETQYF
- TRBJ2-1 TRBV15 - TGTGCCACCAGCAGAGATCTTTTGGCAGACCCTGGTTACAATGAGCAGTTCTTC CATSRDLLADPGYNEQFF
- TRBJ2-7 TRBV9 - TGTGCCAGCAGCACGACGTCGGGACGGATCTACGAGCAGTACTTC CASSTTSGRIYEQYF
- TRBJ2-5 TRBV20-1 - TGCAGTGCTAGAGATCGCGTCTACAACCTAGGAGAGACCCAGTACTTC CSARDRVYNLGETQYF
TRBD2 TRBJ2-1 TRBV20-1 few TGCAGTGCTCCCACGAGCGGGAGAGCCTACAATGAGCAGTTCTTC CSAPTSGRAYNEQFF
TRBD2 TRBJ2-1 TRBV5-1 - TGCGCCAGCAGCTCGTCTCAAGCGGGGGTCCTGCATAAAGAGCAGTTCTTC CASSSSQAGVLHKEQFF
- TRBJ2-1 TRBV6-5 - TGTGCCAGCAGTTACTCGGGGGCGTTCTCCTACAATGAGCAGTTCTTC CASSYSGAFSYNEQFF
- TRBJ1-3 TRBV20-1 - TGCAGTGCTAGCAGGGACCTTATCTCTGGAAACACCATATATTTT CSASRDLISGNTIYF
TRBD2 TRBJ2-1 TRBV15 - TGTGCCACCAGCAGAGCCTCCGGCGGGAGTAGGAATGAGCAGTTCTTC CATSRASGGSRNEQFF
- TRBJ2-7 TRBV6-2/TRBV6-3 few TGTGCCAGCAGCTACCCCAACCCGGGACTGAGCTCCTACGAGCAGTACTTC CASSYPNPGLSSYEQYF
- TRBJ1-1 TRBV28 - TGTGCCAGCAGTTTGGGTCTGCCAGAAGCTTTCTTT CASSLGLPEAFF
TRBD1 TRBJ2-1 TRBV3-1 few TGTGCCAGCAGCAAACGGGACAGGGCATTTTACAATGAGCAGTTCTTC CASSKRDRAFYNEQFF
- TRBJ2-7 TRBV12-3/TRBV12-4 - TGTGCCAGCAGTTTAGTGTCTCTGCACTACGAGCAGTACTTC CASSLVSLHYEQYF
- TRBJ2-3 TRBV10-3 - TGTGCCATCAGTGCGGGTTTGGCTAGCACAGATACGCACTATTTT CAISAGLASTDTHYF
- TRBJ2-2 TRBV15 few TGTGCCACCAGCAGAGATGTGAACACCGGGGAGCTGTTTTTT CATSRDVNTGELFF
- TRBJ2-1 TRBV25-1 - TGTGCCAGCAGCCCCTTTGGCAGCTACAATGAGCAGTTCTTC CASSPFGSYNEQFF
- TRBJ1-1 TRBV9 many TGTGCCAGCAGCCCCCGGACCGGGGGCACTGAAGCTTTCTTT CASSPRTGGTEAFF
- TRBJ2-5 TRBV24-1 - TGTGCCACCAGTGGGGAGTTTCGGGAGACCCAGTACTTC CATSGEFRETQYF
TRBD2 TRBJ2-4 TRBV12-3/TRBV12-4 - TGTGCCAGCACCTTTTCGTGGCTAGCGGAGACAAAAAACATTCAGTACTTC CASTFSWLAETKNIQYF
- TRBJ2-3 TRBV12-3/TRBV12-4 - TGTGCCAGCAGTTTAAGTGGTGCCCGCACAGATACGCAGTATTTT CASSLSGARTDTQYF
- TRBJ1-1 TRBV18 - TGTGCCAGCTCACAACACCGGGCCGCGGTGAACACTGAAGCTTTCTTT CASSQHRAAVNTEAFF
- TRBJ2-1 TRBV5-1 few TGCGCCAGCAGCTTGGAGAGTAACAGGAAGATGAACGGTGAGCAGTTCTTC CASSLESNRKMNGEQFF
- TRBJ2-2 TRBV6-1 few TGTGCCAGCAGAACGCAGGGCTCCGGGGAGCTGTTTTTT CASRTQGSGELFF
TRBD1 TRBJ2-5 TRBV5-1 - TGCGCCAGCAGCCCGAATGGACAGGAGTCCAGAGAGACCCAGTACTTC CASSPNGQESRETQYF
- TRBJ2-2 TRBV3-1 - TGTGCCAGCAGCCAAGGGAGTTACACCGGGGAGCTGTTTTTT CASSQGSYTGELFF
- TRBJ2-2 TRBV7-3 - TGTGCCAGCAGCTTCCTCGCTGACGGGAGTGTGGGCGGGGAGCTGTTTTTT CASSFLADGSVGGELFF
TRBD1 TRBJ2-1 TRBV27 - TGTGCCAGCAGTCAAGGGACAGCTTCCTACAATGAGCAGTTCTTC CASSQGTASYNEQFF
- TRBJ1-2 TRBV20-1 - TGCAGTGCTAGAGATTCCTCGCCCCCCTCAACTGGCTACACCTTC CSARDSSPPSTGYTF
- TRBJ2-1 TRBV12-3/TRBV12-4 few TGTGCCAGCAGCCGGCACGGGACACAGGACAATGAGCAGTTCTTC CASSRHGTQDNEQFF
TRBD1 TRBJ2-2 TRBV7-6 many TGTGCCAGCAGCTCCTCCGGGACAGGGCACACCGGGGAGCTGTTTTTT CASSSSGTGHTGELFF
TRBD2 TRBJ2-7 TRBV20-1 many TGCAGTGCTACCTCGGGACTAGCGGGGACGGTACTCTACGAGCAGTACTTC CSATSGLAGTVLYEQYF
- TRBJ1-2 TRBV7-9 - TGTGCCAGCAGCTCGAGAACAGGTTTTAACTATGGCTACACCTTC CASSSRTGFNYGYTF
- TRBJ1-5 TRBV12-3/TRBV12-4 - TGTGCCAGCAGTTTAGGGCAGGGTCGGGATCAGCCCCAGCATTTT CASSLGQGRDQPQHF
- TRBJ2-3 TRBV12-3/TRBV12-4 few TGTGCCAGCGGGCGGGGGACACGGGGAGATACGCAGTATTTT CASGRGTRGDTQYF
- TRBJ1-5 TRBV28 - TGTGCCAGCACACAGAACAATCAGCCCCAGCATTTT CASTQNNQPQHF
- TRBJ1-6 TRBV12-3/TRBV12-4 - TGTGCCAGCAGTTTGAGGGCCGATAATTCACCCCTCCACTTT CASSLRADNSPLHF
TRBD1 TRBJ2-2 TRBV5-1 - TGCGCCAGCAGCAAACGACAGGGTGACACCGGGGAGCTGTTTTTT CASSKRQGDTGELFF